This T cell receptor beta chain was sequenced for a study of beta chain features in type 1 diabetes. This CDR3 spans 14 amino acids. From germline, CDR1 is SGHTA and CDR2 FQGTGA. V was shortened by 5 bases and J by 6 bases, with 16 bases between the two germline ends. The whole isolated RNA underwent reverse transcription, so sequencing captured expressed TCRB transcripts. The method was immunoSEQ multiplex PCR; TCRdb's version includes in-frame clones alone and lacks a portion of them. This sample has some 150,000 clones, with around 10% found just once. The sequence was collected from a man between 18 and 35 years old in good health. The sequenced sample was central memory CD4+ T cells from blood. This chain connects TRBV7-3 to TRBJ1-2, with D perhaps matching TRBD1 (6 bases). The CDR3 spells CASSPGTREDGYTF. In nucleotides, the CDR3 is TGTGCCAGCAGCCCCGGGACAAGAGAAGATGGCTACACCTTC.